These 19 T cell receptor beta chains were all obtained from the same sample, sequenced in a study of cytomegalovirus exposure and HLA in healthy donors. Amplification used 60 Vbeta primers and 13 Jbeta primers. Profiled with immunoSEQ multiplex PCR; TCRdb holds only in-frame clones, not every one. This repertoire shows 100,000 to 120,000 clones, about 64% found once; its top ten account for roughly 8.3%. Input material: PBMCs. The receptor set was obtained from a young man in good health and CMV-seropositive.

V gene TRBV5-4 combines with J gene TRBJ1-2, with a weak D call TRBD1 (5 bases). V dropped 3 bases and J dropped 7 bases, with 7 bases sitting between them. There are 11 residues in the CDR3. Germline assignment: CDR1 SGHNT and CDR2 YYREEE (reference sequence). Here the CDR3 DNA reads TGTGCCAGCAGCTACGGGGGTGGCTACACCTTC. It encodes CASSYGGGYTF. Together with reference TRBV5-4 and TRBJ1-2, the CDR3 gives the full variable domain: ETGVTQSPTHLIKTRGQQVTLRCSSQSGHNTVSWYQQALGQGPQFIFQYYREEENGRGNFPPRFSGLQFPNYSSELNVNALELDDSALYLCASSYGGGYTFGSGTRLTVV.

The V and J genes are TRBV6-4 and TRBJ1-1; 11 bases are shared with TRBD1. V trimming: 3 bases; J trimming: 6 bases; junction bases outside the gene matches: 3. Germline values: CDR1 MRHNA, CDR2 SNTAGT. CDR3 length equals 14 residues. CDR3 residues: CASSEGQGGSEAFF. The CDR3 coding sequence is TGTGCCAGCAGTGAGGGACAGGGGGGGTCTGAAGCTTTCTTT.

This clone came up a few times. This chain uses TRBV9 with TRBJ1-1, with no clear D. This CDR3 has 13 residues. The V end lost 4 bases, the J end lost 3 bases, and 10 bases lay between the germline ends. Germline CDR1 is SGDLS and CDR2 is YYNGEE. The CDR3 reads CASSSGIHTEAFF. In DNA form, the CDR3 reads TGTGCCAGCAGCTCCGGGATTCACACTGAAGCTTTCTTT.

This rearrangement joins TRBV15 to TRBJ2-6, with D perhaps TRBD1 (6 bases). The CDR3 totals 14 residues. Germline CDR1 LNHNV, CDR2 YYDKDF (reference sequence). Trimming stripped 2 bases from V and 8 bases from J, with 10 bases between. This CDR3 is CATSRIQGPNVLTF. The CDR3, as DNA: TGTGCCACCAGCAGAATACAGGGTCCCAACGTCCTGACTTTC.

J is TRBJ2-7 and V is TRBV5-6, with a possible D match to TRBD2 (5 bases). CDR1 is SGHDT, CDR2 YYEEEE, per germline. Trimming took 4 bases from V and 3 from J, leaving 17 bases between them. The CDR3 contains 15 residues. In nucleotides, the CDR3 is TGTGCCAGCAGCCCTGACTTTGCGGGTGGCTACGAGCAGTACTTC. Its translation: CASSPDFAGGYEQYF.

The rearrangement uses TRBV11-2 and TRBJ1-2; a weak D match, TRBD1 (6 bases). Trimming left V 0 bases short and J 5 bases short, with 19 bases between. The CDR3 runs 17 residues. Germline values: CDR1 SGHAT, CDR2 FQNNGV. CDR3 coding DNA: TGTGCCAGCAGCTTAGATCAAACGATGGGGCAGGGGTATGGCTACACCTTC. This codes for CASSLDQTMGQGYGYTF.

The rearrangement links TRBV18 to TRBJ2-5, with 7 bases lining up with TRBD1. The germline V gene has CDR1 KGHSH and CDR2 LQKENI. V was pared by 2 bases and J by 3 bases, with 21 bases of the junction left unmatched. The CDR3 length is 20 residues. The CDR3 DNA sequence: TGTGCCAGCTCACCATTGAACGCGCTCGAAAATTGGACAGGAAAAGAGACCCAGTACTTC. It encodes CASSPLNALENWTGKETQYF.

The chain uses TRBV9 and TRBJ2-1, with D unresolved. V gave up 7 bases and J gave up 0 bases, with 14 bases separating them. The CDR3 length is 15 residues. The germline gives CDR1 SGDLS, CDR2 YYNGEE. The CDR3 protein is CASGRGTASYNEQFF. The DNA for the CDR3 is TGTGCCAGCGGCCGTGGCACCGCCTCCTACAATGAGCAGTTCTTC.

The CDR3 nucleotides are TGTGCCACCAGCAGAGAGCGCATCTACAATGAGCAGTTCTTC. Protein product: CATSRERIYNEQFF. This rearrangement joins TRBV15 to TRBJ2-1; D not certain. The ends were cut back, 0 bases at V and 3 bases at J, with 6 bases in the middle. Germline V gives CDR1 LNHNV, CDR2 YYDKDF (reference sequence). This CDR3 region has 14 residues. The full variable domain, completed using reference TRBV15 and TRBJ2-1, is DAMVIQNPRYQVTQFGKPVTLSCSQTLNHNVMYWYQQKSSQAPKLLFHYYDKDFNNEADTPDNFQSRRPNTSFCFLDIRSPGLGDTAMYLCATSRERIYNEQFFGPGTRLTVL.

This clone appeared once. J is TRBJ2-2 and V is TRBV2; 11 bases line up with TRBD2. The CDR3 is 15 residues long. Germline CDR1 reads SNHLY; CDR2 reads FYNNEI. V was clipped by 2 bases and J by 15 bases; unmatched bases: 11. The CDR3 protein is CASSERGLAVGMVFF. The CDR3 nucleotides are TGTGCCAGCAGTGAAAGGGGACTAGCGGTTGGGATGGTGTTTTTT.

This clone was counted only a few times. The V and J genes are TRBV5-1 and TRBJ1-5, with D possibly matching TRBD1 (5 bases). V was pared by 2 bases and J by 6 bases, with 9 bases between. The CDR3 has 13 amino acids. Germline-derived CDR1 and CDR2 are SGHRS and YFSETQ. CDR3 sequence (DNA): TGCGCCAGCAGCTTCAGGGAAGGTCAGCCCCAGCATTTT. Its translation is CASSFREGQPQHF.

The CDR3 DNA reads as TGTGCCAGCAGCCCCCGGGACAGGGTCGTCAAGAACCTGACTTTC. As protein: CASSPRDRVVKNLTF. The rearrangement uses TRBV14 and TRBJ2-6, with TRBD1 matching 9 bases. The germline V gene encodes CDR1 SGHDN and CDR2 FVKESK. Trimming removed 4 bases from V and 15 bases from J; junction bases left unmatched: 13. The CDR3 runs 15 residues.

With respect to this clone: This sample also contains other DNA sequences that code for the same CDR3. This chain links TRBV30 with TRBJ1-5; D remains unclear. The V end lost 2 bases, the J end lost 4 bases, and 9 bases lay between the germline ends. The CDR3 is 13 amino acids. Germline CDR1 and CDR2: GTSNPN and SVGIG (reference sequence). The CDR3 loop reads CAWSKRGNQPQHF. CDR3 nucleotides: TGTGCCTGGAGTAAAAGAGGGAATCAGCCCCAGCATTTT. Together with reference TRBV30 and TRBJ1-5, the CDR3 gives the full variable domain: SQTIHQWPATLVQPVGSPLSLECTVEGTSNPNLYWYRQAAGRGLQLLFYSVGIGQISSEVPQNLSASRPQDRQFILSSKKLLLSDSGFYLCAWSKRGNQPQHFGDGTRLSIL.

Only a few counts were recorded for this clone. The chain uses TRBV19 and TRBJ1-6; the D is unclear. Trimming took 3 bases from V and 8 from J, leaving 8 bases between them. Germline values: CDR1 LNHDA, CDR2 SQIVND (reference sequence). The CDR3 extends over 13 amino acids. The CDR3 bases are TGTGCCAGTAGTATCGGGAGCGATTCACCCCTCCACTTT. Protein product: CASSIGSDSPLHF.

V usage is TRBV6-5 and J usage is TRBJ2-3; no clear D gene. The V and J ends lost 6 bases and 0 bases respectively, with 7 bases between them. The CDR3 is 13 amino acids. The germline V gene has CDR1 MNHEY and CDR2 SVGAGI. The CDR3: CASSSTSTDTQYF. The DNA of the CDR3 is TGTGCCAGCAGCTCAACTAGCACAGATACGCAGTATTTT.

The rearrangement joins TRBV4-2 to TRBJ2-7; TRBD2 agrees at 11 bases. Germline V gene data show CDR1 as LGHNA and CDR2 as YNFKEQ. V lost 2 bases, J lost 3 bases, and 6 bases stayed unmatched. The CDR3 sequence is 16 residues long. CDR3 protein: CASSQPGLADFYEQYF. CDR3 DNA sequence: TGTGCCAGCAGCCAACCGGGACTAGCGGACTTCTACGAGCAGTACTTC.

This sequence joins TRBV4-1 and TRBJ2-2; 8 positions agree with TRBD2. Germline CDR1 MGHRA, CDR2 YSYEKL. The CDR3 has 18 amino acids. Germline trimming cut 8 bases from V and 0 bases from J; bases unmatched to any gene: 14. The CDR3 coding sequence is TGCGCCAGCGGCGTGGGTCCAGCGGGGGAAGCGAACACCGGGGAGCTGTTTTTT. It encodes CASGVGPAGEANTGELFF.

This rearrangement joins TRBV27 to TRBJ1-5; D may be TRBD1 (5 bases). Germline V gene sequence: CDR1 MNHEY, CDR2 SMNVEV (reference sequence). CDR3 length: 16 amino acids. The germline V and J ends were trimmed by 1 base and 4 bases, with 14 bases remaining between them. DNA for the CDR3: TGTGCCAGCAGTTTATTGGCGTTGGGGGGAAATCAGCCCCAGCATTTT. Its translation: CASSLLALGGNQPQHF.

This chain uses TRBV27 with TRBJ1-6, with D hard to call. Germline V gene sequence: CDR1 MNHEY, CDR2 SMNVEV (reference sequence). The CDR3 has 14 residues. V gave up 3 bases and J gave up 10 bases, with 13 bases separating them. As DNA, the CDR3 is TGTGCCAGCAGTTTCTCTACGTTTGCGTCACCCCTCCACTTT. Its translation: CASSFSTFASPLHF.